The following is a TCR beta chain sequence with its context. Its antigen is unidentified. Indicated treatment: oral pan-JAK inhibitor, 5-10 mg twice daily. The CDR3 extends over 12 amino acids. CDR1 SGHRS and CDR2 YFSETQ come from the germline V gene. Trimming removed 4 bases from V and 7 bases from J, with 11 bases in between. The sample comes from a study of CD8+ T cells in alopecia areata. Study findings and constraints: Resident alphabeta T-cell populations of normal skin are likewise subject to sequencing in scalp samples. With patients, TCR sharing proved less clear than in mice, a difference possibly related to HLA. More clonal than normal scalp was lesional scalp, particularly alopecia totalis/universalis. Under tofacitinib, numerous expanded lesional clonotypes remained detectable in scalp and blood.

It was cDNA, reverse transcribed from extracted RNA, that served as the sequencing template. Method: immunoSEQ multiplex PCR; TCRdb's copy keeps in-frame clones and lacks some. This table holds about 160,000 clones, around three fifths found once. Sequencing used CD4+ T cells sorted from blood, obtained at week 4, from a patient treated with tofacitinib. The chain is built from TRBV5-1 and TRBJ1-2; D is undetermined. This TCR derives from a human donor with alopecia areata. This chain's CDR3 is CASSPGTPGYTF. Here the CDR3 DNA reads TGCGCCAGCAGCCCAGGAACGCCTGGCTACACCTTC.